This record covers a single T cell receptor (beta chain). Germline CDR1 SGHRS, CDR2 YFSETQ. This CDR3 has 15 amino acids. These data are taken from a study of T cell changes during pregnancy in multiple sclerosis. Generated by immunoSEQ multiplex PCR, the TCRdb table keeps only in-frame clones and is missing some. The sample shows tens of thousands of clones, approximately 92% of them seen only once. Sequencing input: peripheral blood. This TCR came from a female donor with multiple sclerosis, enrolled in a pregnancy study. The chain couples TRBV5-1 to TRBJ2-5; D not resolved. Near its end, the DNA agrees better with TRBJ2-7, so the J call may be wrong. CDR3 region: CASSMGSTGSYEQYF. In nucleotides, the CDR3 is TGCGCCAGCAGCATGGGGTCGACGGGTTCCTACGAGCAGTACTTC.